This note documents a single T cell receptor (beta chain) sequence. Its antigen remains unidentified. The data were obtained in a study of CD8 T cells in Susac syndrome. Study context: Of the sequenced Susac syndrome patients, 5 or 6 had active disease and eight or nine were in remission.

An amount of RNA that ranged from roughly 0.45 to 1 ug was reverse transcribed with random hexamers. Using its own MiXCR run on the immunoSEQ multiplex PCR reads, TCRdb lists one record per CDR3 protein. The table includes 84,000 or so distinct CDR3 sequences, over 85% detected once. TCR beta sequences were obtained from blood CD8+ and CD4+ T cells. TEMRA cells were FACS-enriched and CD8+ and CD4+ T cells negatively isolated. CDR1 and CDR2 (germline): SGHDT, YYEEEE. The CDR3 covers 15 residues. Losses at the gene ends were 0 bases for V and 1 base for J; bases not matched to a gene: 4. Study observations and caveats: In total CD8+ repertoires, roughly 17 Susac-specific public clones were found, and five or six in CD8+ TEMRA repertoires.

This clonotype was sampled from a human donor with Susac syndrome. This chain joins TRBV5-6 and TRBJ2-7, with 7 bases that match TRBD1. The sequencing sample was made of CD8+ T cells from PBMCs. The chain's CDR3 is CASSLGQGWSYEQYF. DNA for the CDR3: TGTGCCAGCAGCTTGGGACAGGGATGGTCCTACGAGCAGTACTTC.